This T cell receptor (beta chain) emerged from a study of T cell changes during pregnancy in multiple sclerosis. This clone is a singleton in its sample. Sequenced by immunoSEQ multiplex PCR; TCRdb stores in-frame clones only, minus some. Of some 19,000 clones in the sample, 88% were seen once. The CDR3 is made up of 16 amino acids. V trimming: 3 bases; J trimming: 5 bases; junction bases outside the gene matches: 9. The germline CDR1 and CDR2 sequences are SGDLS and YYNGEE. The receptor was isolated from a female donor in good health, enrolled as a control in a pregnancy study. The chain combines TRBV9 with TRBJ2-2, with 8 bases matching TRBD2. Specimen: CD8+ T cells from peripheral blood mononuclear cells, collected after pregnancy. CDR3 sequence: CASSAEAAGETGELFF. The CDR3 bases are TGTGCCAGCAGCGCCGAAGCAGCGGGGGAGACCGGGGAGCTGTTTTTT. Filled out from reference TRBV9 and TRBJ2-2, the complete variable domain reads DSGVTQTPKHLITATGQRVTLRCSPRSGDLSVYWYQQSLDQGLQFLIQYYNGEERAKGNILERFSAQQFPDLHSELNLSSLELGDSALYFCASSAEAAGETGELFFGEGSRLTVL.